Reported below is one TCR beta chain. This entry is derived from a study of control samples from healthy donors and cancer patients. Using immunoSEQ multiplex PCR, the repertoire was profiled, and TCRdb retains in-frame clones only, with some absent. The data show tens of thousands of clones, about nine tenths seen once. Trimming cost V 5 bases and J 6 bases, with 16 bases left between them. This CDR3 is built from 15 residues. Germline V gene lookup returns CDR1 MDHEN and CDR2 SYDVKM. The chain is built from TRBV28 and TRBJ2-2; possibly TRBD2 for D (6 bases). Sequencing was done on a sample of PBMCs. This clonotype was obtained from a man aged 50 to 60 with lung cancer. The CDR3 nucleotides are TGTGCCAGCAGTCCGCCCGGGGGAGGAGCCGGGGAGCTGTTTTTT. Encoded protein: CASSPPGGGAGELFF. Full variable domain (outside the CDR3, taken from reference TRBV28 and TRBJ2-2): DVKVTQSSRYLVKRTGEKVFLECVQDMDHENMFWYRQDPGLGLRLIYFSYDVKMKEKGDIPEGYSVSREKKERFSLILESASTNQTSMYLCASSPPGGGAGELFFGEGSRLTVL.